This passage covers 20 T cell receptor beta chains from one sample sequenced in a study of blood T cell repertoires in COVID-19. The data were produced by immunoSEQ multiplex PCR, yet TCRdb's version contains in-frame clones alone and is incomplete. The data contain around 300,000 clones, around 90% of them singletons. Sequenced input: PBMCs or T cells enriched from blood (not recorded which). The source is a woman in her 30s who had recovered from COVID-19.

The V and J genes are TRBV6-5 and TRBJ2-7, with D hard to call. Trimming took off 0 bases at V and 5 bases at J, with 8 bases between the two ends. Germline CDR1 is MNHEY and CDR2 is SVGAGI. CDR3 length: 13 residues. The CDR3 protein is CASSYSHEHEQYF. The DNA for the CDR3 is TGTGCCAGCAGTTACTCCCACGAGCACGAGCAGTACTTC.

The chain carries TRBV7-8 and TRBJ2-1, with TRBD2 matching 11 bases. CDR1 is SGHVS and CDR2 is FQNEAQ in the germline V gene. The junction had 6 bases not matched to a gene; V was cut back by 6 bases and J by 2 bases. This CDR3 has 16 amino acids. The DNA for the CDR3 is TGTGCCAGCAGTCGACTAGCGGGGACCCCCTACAATGAGCAGTTCTTC. Encoded protein: CASSRLAGTPYNEQFF.

This clone appeared a single time. The rearrangement joins TRBV4-2 to TRBJ2-1; 8 bases match TRBD2. With V trimmed by 7 bases and J by 10 bases, 15 bases remained unmatched. This CDR3 is 15 amino acids long. Germline values: CDR1 LGHNA, CDR2 YNFKEQ. The CDR3: CASTPTSGPFREQFF. CDR3 bases: TGTGCCAGCACCCCAACTAGCGGCCCTTTTCGGGAGCAGTTCTTC.

This rearrangement joins TRBV28 to TRBJ2-7; no firm D call. This CDR3 is built from 14 residues. CDR1 and CDR2 from the germline V gene are MDHEN and SYDVKM. The germline V and J ends were trimmed by 3 bases and 5 bases, with 14 bases remaining between them. CDR3 residues: CASSLGLVGDEQYF. The CDR3 DNA sequence: TGTGCCAGCAGTTTGGGTCTAGTAGGCGACGAGCAGTACTTC.

This sequence joins TRBV6-4 and TRBJ2-2, with 11 bases that match TRBD2. This CDR3 region has 18 residues. V was clipped by 2 bases and J by 5 bases; unmatched bases: 10. CDR1 and CDR2 from the germline V gene are MRHNA and SNTAGT. The CDR3 bases are TGTGCCAGCAGTGACGCGGAACTAGCGGGAGACGTGACCGGGGAGCTGTTTTTT. It encodes CASSDAELAGDVTGELFF.

The V gene is TRBV28, the J gene TRBJ1-5; TRBD1 might be the D (5 bases). The CDR3 spans 16 residues. Trimming took 1 base from V and 2 from J, leaving 12 bases between them. Germline assignment: CDR1 MDHEN and CDR2 SYDVKM. CDR3 sequence (DNA): TGTGCCAGCAGTTTATCCCAGGGCATGGGCAATCAGCCCCAGCATTTT. It encodes CASSLSQGMGNQPQHF.

The CDR3 protein is CASSGQGGTEAFF. As DNA, the CDR3 is TGTGCCAGCAGTGGGCAGGGGGGTACTGAAGCTTTCTTT. The rearrangement uses TRBV2 and TRBJ1-1; 7 nucleotides align to TRBD1. This CDR3 spans 13 amino acids. Germline CDR1 is SNHLY and CDR2 is FYNNEI. The V segment lost 4 bases and the J segment 5 bases; nucleotides outside the gene matches: 4.

This rearrangement joins TRBV28 to TRBJ2-2; D is possibly TRBD1 (6 bases). Germline assignment: CDR1 MDHEN and CDR2 SYDVKM. Trimming shortened V by 7 bases and J by 3 bases, and 27 bases separated the two germline ends. CDR3 length: 19 amino acids. The chain's CDR3 is CASKKTANYRVSDTGELFF. In DNA, the CDR3 is TGTGCCAGCAAAAAGACCGCGAATTACAGGGTTTCGGACACCGGGGAGCTGTTTTTT.

This clone occurred a few times. V gene TRBV30 combines with J gene TRBJ2-1; 13 bases align to TRBD2. V shed 2 bases and J 7 bases; nucleotides not matched to a gene: 2. The V gene's germline CDR1 is GTSNPN and CDR2 SVGIG (reference sequence). The CDR3 is made up of 14 amino acids. CDR3 sequence: CAWSLTSGGNEQFF. The CDR3 DNA follows: TGTGCCTGGAGTTTGACTAGCGGGGGGAATGAGCAGTTCTTC.

The V call is TRBV2, the J call TRBJ2-3; tentatively, D is TRBD2 (6 bases). This CDR3 is built from 14 residues. Germline CDR1 reads SNHLY; CDR2 reads FYNNEI. Trimming shortened V by 2 bases and J by 11 bases, and 17 bases separated the two germline ends. The CDR3 DNA follows: TGTGCCAGCAGTGAAACCGGGAGCGCGCGAGTGCAGTATTTT. Its protein product is CASSETGSARVQYF. Combining the CDR3 with reference TRBV2 and TRBJ2-3 gives the whole variable domain EPEVTQTPSHQVTQMGQEVILRCVPISNHLYFYWYRQILGQKVEFLVSFYNNEISEKSEIFDDQFSVERPDGSNFTLKIRSTKLEDSAMYFCASSETGSARVQYFGPGTRLTVL.

The chain has TRBV5-4 and TRBJ2-7, with 10 bases aligning to TRBD1. CDR3 length: 13 amino acids. The germline V gene encodes CDR1 SGHNT and CDR2 YYREEE (reference sequence). Trimming took 4 bases from V and 7 from J; bases not matched to a gene: 5. CDR3 DNA sequence: TGTGCCAGCAGCCAGACAGGGGGCTATGAGCAGTACTTC. Protein sequence: CASSQTGGYEQYF. Filled out from reference TRBV5-4 and TRBJ2-7, the complete variable domain reads ETGVTQSPTHLIKTRGQQVTLRCSSQSGHNTVSWYQQALGQGPQFIFQYYREEENGRGNFPPRFSGLQFPNYSSELNVNALELDDSALYLCASSQTGGYEQYFGPGTRLTVT.

J is TRBJ1-5 and V is TRBV2, with D hard to call. Between the trimmed V and J ends, which lost 0 bases and 1 base, there was a span of 7 bases. CDR3 length: 15 residues. CDR1 is SNHLY and CDR2 is FYNNEI in the germline V gene. DNA for the CDR3: TGTGCCAGCAGTGAAGCGCTAGGAAGCAATCAGCCCCAGCATTTT. It translates to CASSEALGSNQPQHF.

The chain carries TRBV5-4 and TRBJ2-7; 12 positions match TRBD1. From germline, CDR1 is SGHNT and CDR2 YYREEE (reference sequence). V gave up 4 bases and J gave up 6 bases; unmatched junction bases: 8. The CDR3 is made up of 15 amino acids. CDR3 in amino acids: CASSHRRDRGPEQYF. The CDR3 DNA reads TGTGCCAGCAGCCACCGCCGGGACAGGGGGCCCGAGCAGTACTTC.

This clone was seen once. This chain joins TRBV5-1 and TRBJ1-1; TRBD1 matches 9 bases. CDR3 size: 16 residues. V trimming: 0 bases; J trimming: 4 bases; junction bases outside the gene matches: 7. Germline lookup yields CDR1 SGHRS and CDR2 YFSETQ. CDR3 protein: CASSLGGQGPLTEAFF. The CDR3 region has the DNA TGCGCCAGCAGCTTGGGTGGACAGGGGCCACTCACTGAAGCTTTCTTT.

This clone was detected once. The chain links TRBV7-6 to TRBJ2-1; D is possibly TRBD2 (6 bases). The CDR3 runs to 16 residues. Trimming shortened V by 0 bases and J by 7 bases, and 16 bases separated the two germline ends. Germline CDR1 reads SGHVS; CDR2 reads FNYEAQ. As DNA, the CDR3 is TGTGCCAGCAGCTTAGCCTCTGGCGGGACCCTTAATGAGCAGTTCTTC. As protein: CASSLASGGTLNEQFF.

This clone was picked up one time. The chain employs TRBV6-5 and TRBJ2-2, with D possibly TRBD1 on 5 matching bases. This CDR3 spans 15 amino acids. V shed 5 bases and J shed 2 bases, with 12 bases lying between them. Germline lookup yields CDR1 MNHEY and CDR2 SVGAGI. The CDR3 loop reads CASSSDSYNTGELFF. DNA for the CDR3: TGTGCCAGCAGTAGTGACAGCTATAACACCGGGGAGCTGTTTTTT.

The rearrangement joins TRBV30 to TRBJ1-2; D uncertain. V was shortened by 4 bases and J by 4 bases, with 19 bases between the two germline ends. The CDR3 length is 15 residues. Germline V gene data show CDR1 as GTSNPN and CDR2 as SVGIG (reference sequence). CDR3: CAWTGRRGVSYGYTF. CDR3 nucleotides: TGTGCCTGGACGGGGAGGCGCGGGGTAAGCTATGGCTACACCTTC.

This chain joins TRBV28 and TRBJ1-4; maybe TRBD1 (6 bases). This CDR3 is 16 amino acids long. Trimming removed 6 bases at V and 5 bases at J, with 19 bases between. Germline V CDR1 and CDR2: MDHEN, SYDVKM. CDR3: CASRIILGGANEKLFF. The DNA of the CDR3 is TGTGCCAGCAGGATTATCTTAGGGGGGGCCAATGAAAAACTGTTTTTT.

The genes are TRBV30 and TRBJ2-1; 8 bases align to TRBD2. J gave up 7 bases and V 2 bases, and 13 bases lay outside the gene matches. CDR1 and CDR2 (germline): GTSNPN, SVGIG (reference sequence). The CDR3 is 16 amino acids. CDR3 protein: CAWSTRGGYLVNEQFF. The CDR3, as DNA: TGTGCCTGGAGTACCCGCGGGGGGTACCTAGTTAATGAGCAGTTCTTC.

The rearrangement joins TRBV11-2 to TRBJ1-3; 12 bases align to TRBD1. In germline, CDR1 is SGHAT, CDR2 FQNNGV. V trimming: 7 bases; J trimming: 2 bases; junction bases outside the gene matches: 6. This CDR3 contains 16 residues. The CDR3 here is CASTLGQGATGNTIYF. In DNA, the CDR3 is TGTGCCAGCACTTTGGGACAGGGGGCGACTGGAAACACCATATATTTT.